One sample yielded the 29 T cell receptor beta chains listed below, sequenced in a study of blood T cell repertoires in COVID-19. Profiled with immunoSEQ multiplex PCR; TCRdb holds only in-frame clones, not every one. Of hundreds of thousands of clones in the sample, around 90% are singletons; the top ten hold about 1.2%. Sequenced: peripheral blood. The receptors originated from a man in his 70s with acute or convalescent COVID-19.

The rearrangement links TRBV6-5 to TRBJ2-5; 7 bases map to TRBD2. The CDR3 runs 14 residues. The junction had 9 bases not matched to a gene; V was cut back by 4 bases and J by 7 bases. Germline V gives CDR1 MNHEY, CDR2 SVGAGI. The CDR3 DNA reads TGTGCCAGCAGTTCCTCGGGCGGGGGAACGACCCAGTACTTC. Encoded protein: CASSSSGGGTTQYF.

The J gene is TRBJ2-1, the V gene TRBV18; D call uncertain. This CDR3 has 14 amino acids. Germline V gene sequence: CDR1 KGHSH, CDR2 LQKENI. The V and J ends lost 2 bases and 6 bases respectively, with 11 bases between them. The CDR3 DNA reads TGTGCCAGCTCACCAACCGTGACTGGCAATGAGCAGTTCTTC. Translation gives CASSPTVTGNEQFF.

The chain combines TRBV10-3 with TRBJ1-2; 8 bases map to TRBD1. Trimming at V came to 3 bases and at J to 8 bases, leaving 5 bases not matched to a gene. The CDR3 has 13 amino acids. Germline V lookup: CDR1 ENHRY, CDR2 SYGVKD. DNA for the CDR3: TGTGCCATCAGTGAAGGCAGGGGGCACGGCTACACCTTC. This encodes CAISEGRGHGYTF.

The chain combines TRBV23-1 with TRBJ2-1, with 10 bases that match TRBD2. TRBV23-1 is classed as an ORF, of uncertain function. CDR3 length: 17 amino acids. V lost 2 bases, J lost 1 base, and 5 bases stayed unmatched. In DNA, the CDR3 is TGCGCCAGCAGTCAACAAAGCGGGAGGGGATCCTACAATGAGCAGTTCTTC. Amino acids: CASSQQSGRGSYNEQFF.

The V call is TRBV18, the J call TRBJ1-2; TRBD1 agrees at 7 bases. Germline values: CDR1 KGHSH, CDR2 LQKENI. CDR3 length: 15 residues. Trimming took 0 bases from V and 4 from J; bases not matched to a gene: 5. CDR3 DNA: TGTGCCAGCTCACCACCGGCTACAGGGGTCTATGGCTACACCTTC. It specifies CASSPPATGVYGYTF.

This clone was seen just once. V gene TRBV3-1 (or the pseudogene TRBV3-2) combines with J gene TRBJ1-6, with D hard to call. Germline lookup yields CDR1 LGHDT and CDR2 YNNKEL (reference sequence). Trimming pared 0 bases from V and 6 bases from J, leaving 12 bases between. CDR3 length equals 16 residues. Here the CDR3 reads CASSQDLGGLNSPLHF. The CDR3 DNA is TGTGCCAGCAGCCAAGATCTCGGAGGGCTTAATTCACCCCTCCACTTT.

The chain recombines TRBV18 with TRBJ2-7; D gene unclear. V gave up 3 bases and J gave up 0 bases, with 3 bases separating them. Looked up from germline, CDR1 is KGHSH and CDR2 is LQKENI. The CDR3 spans 12 residues. The CDR3 reads CASSPVSYEQYF. CDR3 coding DNA: TGTGCCAGCTCACCCGTCTCCTACGAGCAGTACTTC. Using reference TRBV18 and TRBJ2-7 for the parts outside the CDR3, the full variable domain is NAGVMQNPRHLVRRRGQEARLRCSPMKGHSHVYWYRQLPEEGLKFMVYLQKENIIDESGMPKERFSAEFPKEGPSILRIQQVVRGDSAAYFCASSPVSYEQYFGPGTRLTVT.

The V call is TRBV5-4, the J call TRBJ1-2, with TRBD1 as a possible D gene (6 bases). V lost 0 bases to trimming and J lost 4 bases, with 22 bases between them. The V gene's germline CDR1 is SGHNT and CDR2 YYREEE (reference sequence). The CDR3 length is 18 residues. The CDR3: CASSLGPPGGGAGYGYTF. The CDR3 DNA follows: TGTGCCAGCAGCTTGGGCCCCCCGGGGGGGGGCGCTGGCTATGGCTACACCTTC.

The sample holds one count of this clone. The gene calls are TRBV6-5 and TRBJ1-6; D is undetermined. CDR1 MNHEY and CDR2 SVGAGI come from the germline V gene. The CDR3 extends over 11 amino acids. Trimming pared 6 bases from V and 8 bases from J, leaving 5 bases between. The CDR3 nucleotides read TGTGCCAGCAGACAGCATTCACCCCTCCACTTT. Protein sequence: CASRQHSPLHF.

This chain joins TRBV3-1 (or the pseudogene TRBV3-2) and TRBJ2-4; D is undetermined. Germline assignment: CDR1 LGHDT and CDR2 YNNKEL (reference sequence). Trimming stripped 1 base from V and 0 bases from J, with 13 bases between. The CDR3 totals 17 residues. CDR3 in DNA: TGTGCCAGCAGCCAAGTAGACAAAAACTTAGCCAAAAACATTCAGTACTTC. Translated, it gives CASSQVDKNLAKNIQYF.

The chain recombines TRBV5-5 with TRBJ1-2; 8 bases fit TRBD1. Losses at the gene ends were 0 bases for V and 8 bases for J; bases not matched to a gene: 9. CDR1 SGHKS and CDR2 YYEKEE come from the germline V gene (reference sequence). The CDR3 contains 15 residues. This chain's CDR3 is CASSLAQDRVQGYTF. CDR3 nucleotide sequence: TGTGCCAGCAGCTTGGCCCAGGACAGGGTACAAGGCTACACCTTC.

This chain connects TRBV28 to TRBJ1-5; D gene unclear. The CDR3 sequence is 10 residues long. V was shortened by 6 bases and J by 11 bases, with 8 bases between the two germline ends. The germline V gene encodes CDR1 MDHEN and CDR2 SYDVKM. CDR3: CASSREAQHF. CDR3 bases: TGTGCCAGCAGCCGGGAGGCCCAGCATTTT.

The chain links TRBV28 to TRBJ1-2; the match to TRBD1 covers 8 bases. The CDR3 is made up of 11 amino acids. Germline loops: CDR1 MDHEN, CDR2 SYDVKM. The V segment lost 11 bases and the J segment 5 bases; nucleotides outside the gene matches: 4. The CDR3 sequence: CAGGQGYGYTF. The CDR3 region has the DNA TGTGCCGGAGGACAGGGATATGGCTACACCTTC.

This chain links TRBV12-3 or TRBV12-4 with TRBJ1-4; 7 bases are a match to TRBD1. Trimming at V came to 2 bases and at J to 10 bases, leaving 1 base not matched to a gene. This CDR3 spans 12 amino acids. CDR3 loop: CASSLQGVKLFF. The CDR3 coding sequence is TGTGCCAGCAGTTTACAGGGGGTAAAACTGTTTTTT.

This chain links TRBV19 with TRBJ2-1, with 11 bases that match TRBD1. With 5 bases clipped from V and 8 bases from J, the junction kept 8 bases outside the gene matches. This CDR3 has 15 residues. Germline V gives CDR1 LNHDA, CDR2 SQIVND (reference sequence). CDR3 sequence (DNA): TGTGCCAGTAGTGATCGGGACAGGGGGTCCTATGAGCAGTTCTTC. This codes for CASSDRDRGSYEQFF.

The chain links TRBV10-2 to TRBJ2-1; possible D gene TRBD2, 5 bases. This CDR3 has 14 amino acids. Per the germline V gene, CDR1 is WSHSY and CDR2 is SAAADI. The V end was cut by 6 bases, the J end by 9 bases, with 18 bases between. Written as DNA, the CDR3 is TGCGCCAGCAGGGTCAGTAATACCGGGGTTGAGCAGTTCTTC. Translated, it gives CASRVSNTGVEQFF.

The J gene is TRBJ2-7, the V gene TRBV6-6, with 9 bases aligning to TRBD2. V trimming: 2 bases; J trimming: 4 bases; junction bases outside the gene matches: 3. This CDR3 contains 14 residues. Per germline, CDR1 MNHNY and CDR2 SVGAGI (reference sequence). This CDR3 reads CASSYLAGRYEQYF. CDR3 sequence (DNA): TGTGCCAGCAGTTACCTAGCGGGGAGGTACGAGCAGTACTTC.

J is TRBJ2-7 and V is TRBV28; TRBD1 matches at 9 bases. J lost 3 bases, V lost 4 bases, and 7 bases had no gene match. The CDR3 spans 15 residues. CDR1 MDHEN and CDR2 SYDVKM come from the germline V gene. CDR3 loop: CASSSGTGFIYEQYF. DNA for the CDR3: TGTGCCAGCAGTTCCGGGACAGGGTTCATCTACGAGCAGTACTTC.

This chain links TRBV10-3 with TRBJ2-3; 8 bases line up with TRBD2. Per the germline V gene, CDR1 is ENHRY and CDR2 is SYGVKD. Losses at the gene ends were 6 bases for V and 0 bases for J; bases not matched to a gene: 8. The length of the CDR3 is 16 residues. The CDR3 nucleotides read TGTGCCATCAGCGGGGTTCGGGGGGGAAGCACAGATACGCAGTATTTT. Amino acid sequence: CAISGVRGGSTDTQYF.

V gene TRBV18 combines with J gene TRBJ1-1, with D possibly being TRBD1 (6 bases). V lost 3 bases to trimming and J lost 2 bases, with 7 bases between them. Germline CDR1 is KGHSH and CDR2 is LQKENI. The CDR3 spans 13 residues. The CDR3 loop reads CASSPGTNTEAFF. In DNA form, the CDR3 reads TGTGCCAGCTCACCCGGGACAAACACTGAAGCTTTCTTT. The full variable domain, rest sourced from reference TRBV18 and TRBJ1-1, is NAGVMQNPRHLVRRRGQEARLRCSPMKGHSHVYWYRQLPEEGLKFMVYLQKENIIDESGMPKERFSAEFPKEGPSILRIQQVVRGDSAAYFCASSPGTNTEAFFGQGTRLTVV.

The chain employs TRBV5-6 and TRBJ2-7; D possibly corresponds to TRBD2 (6 bases). Germline assignment: CDR1 SGHDT and CDR2 YYEEEE. This CDR3 is 14 amino acids long. V was cut by 4 bases and J by 1 base, with 12 bases left in between. The CDR3 reads CASSLAGTSYEQYF. The DNA of the CDR3 is TGTGCCAGCAGCCTAGCCGGGACTTCCTACGAGCAGTACTTC.

Points on this clone: This same CDR3 is encoded by further DNA sequences in the sample. The V gene is TRBV10-3, the J gene TRBJ1-5, with TRBD1 as a possible D gene (5 bases). V shed 4 bases and J shed 0 bases, with 7 bases lying between them. Germline CDR1 reads ENHRY; CDR2 reads SYGVKD. This CDR3 contains 14 residues. CDR3 nucleotides: TGTGCCATCAGTGGGACAAATAGCAATCAGCCCCAGCATTTT. The encoded protein is CAISGTNSNQPQHF.

The V gene is TRBV25-1, the J gene TRBJ1-4; 8 bases align to TRBD1. The V gene's germline CDR1 is MGHDK and CDR2 SYGVNS. V dropped 4 bases and J dropped 4; count of bases not matched to a gene: 2. The CDR3 contains 14 residues. This CDR3 reads CASSVRGLNEKLFF. The CDR3 DNA reads as TGTGCCAGCAGTGTCAGGGGGCTTAATGAAAAACTGTTTTTT.

The chain combines TRBV6-2 or TRBV6-3 with TRBJ2-1; D may be TRBD2 (6 bases). Trimming removed 5 bases from V and 7 bases from J, with 27 bases in between. This CDR3 has 18 residues. CDR1 is MNHEY and CDR2 is SVGEGT in the germline V gene. The CDR3 nucleotides read TGTGCCAGCAGTGATAATTTAAGCGGGTCAAATAAACAGAATGAGCAGTTCTTC. Its protein is CASSDNLSGSNKQNEQFF.

This clone was counted once. The chain links TRBV6-5 to TRBJ2-2; TRBD1 matches at 7 bases. Germline trimming cut 9 bases from V and 0 bases from J; bases unmatched to any gene: 4. The CDR3 extends over 14 amino acids. Germline V gene lookup returns CDR1 MNHEY and CDR2 SVGAGI. In nucleotides, the CDR3 is TGTGCCAGTCGGGACAGACCGAACACCGGGGAGCTGTTTTTT. Protein product: CASRDRPNTGELFF.

This sequence joins TRBV27 and TRBJ2-5; 7 bases line up with TRBD1. Germline CDR1 is MNHEY and CDR2 is SMNVEV (reference sequence). J was trimmed by 2 bases and V by 1 base; bases with no gene match: 1. The length of the CDR3 is 14 residues. The CDR3 protein is CASSLWDRQETQYF. The CDR3 DNA reads TGTGCCAGCAGTTTATGGGACAGACAAGAGACCCAGTACTTC.

This rearrangement joins TRBV9 to TRBJ2-7, with D possibly matching TRBD1 (6 bases). The germline V and J ends were trimmed by 0 bases and 7 bases, with 17 bases remaining between them. This CDR3 is built from 15 residues. CDR1 and CDR2 (germline): SGDLS, YYNGEE. CDR3 protein: CASSVEGTILREQYF. The CDR3 coding sequence is TGTGCCAGCAGCGTAGAGGGGACAATCTTACGAGAGCAGTACTTC.

The chain links TRBV28 to TRBJ1-5, with TRBD1 matching 10 bases. V dropped 6 bases and J dropped 2; count of bases not matched to a gene: 10. This CDR3 is 17 amino acids long. CDR1 is MDHEN and CDR2 is SYDVKM in the germline V gene. In nucleotides, the CDR3 is TGTGCCAGCAGCGGACAGGGGGGCGGGGTGGGCAATCAGCCCCAGCATTTT. Protein sequence: CASSGQGGGVGNQPQHF.

As to this clone: Other DNA sequences from this sample encode an identical CDR3 as well. J is TRBJ1-6 and V is TRBV5-4; 8 bases line up with TRBD1. This CDR3 is 14 amino acids long. Germline V gives CDR1 SGHNT, CDR2 YYREEE (reference sequence). The V segment lost 2 bases and the J segment 6 bases; nucleotides outside the gene matches: 1. The CDR3 sequence is CASSLQGVNSPLHF. The CDR3 DNA is TGTGCCAGCAGCTTACAGGGGGTTAATTCACCCCTCCACTTT.